The 18 T cell receptor beta chains in this list originate from one sample, sequenced in a study of blood T cells in healthy people across ages. PCR was performed a second time for about 6 to 12 cycles using a sample-barcoded 5' primer and a J-beta primer mix. Each CDR3 protein gets one entry after TCRdb re-called the 5' RACE reads with MiXCR. The sample consists of 1,500,000 or so distinct CDR3 sequences, 40% to 45% of them appearing once. The sequenced sample was blood. The receptors come from a woman aged 18-30 years in good health.

This clonotype was counted between two and nine times. The chain recombines TRBV29-1 with TRBJ2-7; weak D call: TRBD2 (5 bases). The CDR3 extends over 13 amino acids. The germline CDR1 and CDR2 sequences are SQVTM and ANQGSEA. V was shortened by 3 bases and J by 6 bases, with 15 bases between the two germline ends. CDR3: CSVEELVGAEQYF. The CDR3 coding sequence is TGCAGCGTTGAGGAACTAGTTGGCGCCGAGCAGTACTTC.

At least ten counts were recorded for this clonotype. This sequence joins TRBV20-1 and TRBJ1-1; perhaps TRBD1 as D (6 bases). This CDR3 is 14 amino acids long. Germline V lookup: CDR1 DFQATT, CDR2 SNEGSKA (reference sequence). The V end was cut by 3 bases, the J end by 11 bases, with 22 bases between. CDR3 sequence reads: CSASPGQSIRVAFF. CDR3 nucleotides: TGCAGTGCTAGCCCGGGACAATCGATTAGGGTGGCTTTCTTT.

The chain employs TRBV12-3 or TRBV12-4 and TRBJ1-5, with 8 bases that match TRBD1. Losses at the gene ends were 4 bases for V and 2 bases for J; bases not matched to a gene: 4. The CDR3 spans 15 residues. CDR3 coding DNA: TGTGCCAGCAGTTCCAGGGGGCGCGGCAATCAGCCCCAGCATTTT. Its protein product is CASSSRGRGNQPQHF.

This chain uses TRBV20-1 with TRBJ1-2; D gene uncertain. V shed 6 bases and J shed 4 bases, with 9 bases lying between them. This CDR3 is 11 amino acids long. Germline V CDR1 and CDR2: DFQATT, SNEGSKA (reference sequence). In DNA form, the CDR3 reads TGCAGTGCCGCATCAGGCTATGGCTACACCTTC. Residues: CSAASGYGYTF.

The chain links TRBV29-1 to TRBJ2-6; the match to TRBD1 covers 10 bases. Trimming removed 6 bases from V and 2 bases from J; junction bases left unmatched: 10. The CDR3 is 17 residues long. Germline values: CDR1 SQVTM, CDR2 ANQGSEA. The CDR3 here is CSVRTGTGAPGANVLTF. DNA for the CDR3: TGCAGCGTGCGAACCGGGACAGGGGCCCCTGGGGCCAACGTCCTGACTTTC.

This clonotype came up a few times. This sequence joins TRBV5-1 and TRBJ2-5; D gene ambiguous. V lost 4 bases to trimming and J lost 3 bases, with 7 bases between them. From germline, CDR1 is SGHRS and CDR2 YFSETQ. This CDR3 has 12 amino acids. This chain's CDR3 is CASSTEEETQYF. Here the CDR3 DNA reads TGCGCCAGCAGCACCGAGGAAGAGACCCAGTACTTC.

This clonotype has just a few counts. The chain couples TRBV30 to TRBJ1-1, with 8 bases identical to TRBD1. Germline CDR1 GTSNPN, CDR2 SVGIG (reference sequence). The CDR3 loop spans 13 amino acids. Losses at the gene ends were 7 bases for V and 4 bases for J; bases not matched to a gene: 8. The CDR3 DNA follows: TGTGCCTCCGGACAGGGATGGGGCACTGAAGCTTTCTTT. This sequence encodes CASGQGWGTEAFF.

This clonotype was picked up a small number of times. This chain uses TRBV20-1 with TRBJ1-5; D is unclear. This CDR3 contains 13 residues. Trimming removed 2 bases from V and 3 bases from J, with 8 bases in between. From germline, CDR1 is DFQATT and CDR2 SNEGSKA (reference sequence). Here the CDR3 DNA reads TGCAGTGCTAGATCCAGGAACAATCAGCCCCAGCATTTT. It codes for CSARSRNNQPQHF.

The V call is TRBV2, the J call TRBJ2-3; no clear D gene. CDR1 is SNHLY and CDR2 is FYNNEI in the germline V gene. V was pared by 2 bases and J by 0 bases, with 9 bases between. This CDR3 region has 15 residues. Here the CDR3 DNA reads TGTGCCAGCAGTGAAATGGATCGGAGCACAGATACGCAGTATTTT. Amino acid sequence: CASSEMDRSTDTQYF.

The chain employs TRBV6-1 and TRBJ2-7; D remains unclear. Trimming shortened V by 6 bases and J by 1 base, and 16 bases separated the two germline ends. The length of the CDR3 is 15 residues. Germline CDR1 reads MNHNS; CDR2 reads SASEGT. CDR3 amino acids: CASRDLRLISYEQYF. The CDR3 DNA is TGTGCCAGCAGAGATCTGCGGTTGATATCCTACGAGCAGTACTTC.

The gene calls are TRBV10-3 and TRBJ2-3; unclear D gene. Between the trimmed V and J ends, which lost 6 bases and 6 bases, there was a span of 16 bases. Germline lookup yields CDR1 ENHRY and CDR2 SYGVKD. The CDR3 is 14 residues long. CDR3 residues: CAIRRSSSGDTQYF. CDR3 coding DNA: TGTGCCATCAGGCGCTCCTCCTCCGGGGATACGCAGTATTTT.

CDR3 sequence (DNA): TGCGCGGGGAGGGACGCCATCTACAATGAGCAGTACTTC. Protein sequence: CAGRDAIYNEQYF. V is TRBV29-1 and J is TRBJ2-1; 7 bases match TRBD2. The DNA end is a closer match to TRBJ2-7, so the J assignment may be wrong. The CDR3 extends over 13 amino acids. Germline loops: CDR1 SQVTM, CDR2 ANQGSEA.

This clonotype was detected ten times or more. The chain combines TRBV11-2 with TRBJ2-7; D gene ambiguous. Trimming left V 0 bases short and J 0 bases short, with 6 bases between. Germline CDR1 is SGHAT and CDR2 is FQNNGV. The CDR3 extends over 14 amino acids. The CDR3 nucleotides read TGTGCCAGCAGCTTAGAGGGCCACTCCTACGAGCAGTACTTC. Protein sequence: CASSLEGHSYEQYF.

This rearrangement joins TRBV2 to TRBJ1-1; no reliable D call. In germline, CDR1 is SNHLY, CDR2 FYNNEI. The CDR3 runs to 13 residues. V was clipped by 9 bases and J by 5 bases, with 16 bases between them. CDR3 sequence reads: CARSPGQATEAFF. In DNA form, the CDR3 reads TGTGCCAGGAGCCCCGGGCAGGCGACTGAAGCTTTCTTT.

Of note for this clonotype: Its ends do not fully match the called genes, so a read error is possible. The gene calls are TRBV7-7 and TRBJ2-5, with 9 bases that match TRBD1. This CDR3 contains 17 residues. Per the germline V gene, CDR1 is SSHAT and CDR2 is FNYEAQ (reference sequence). CDR3 protein: CASSLGSRTGAPETQYF. Here the CDR3 DNA reads TGTGCTAGCAGCTTAGGAAGTCGGACAGGGGCGCCGGAGACCCAGTACTTC.

The rearrangement uses TRBV6-6 and TRBJ1-5; unclear D gene. Germline V gene sequence: CDR1 MNHNY, CDR2 SVGAGI (reference sequence). This CDR3 region has 15 residues. The V end lost 2 bases, the J end lost 0 bases, and 8 bases lay between the germline ends. The CDR3 sequence: CASSYNAASNQPQHF. The CDR3 DNA follows: TGTGCCAGCAGTTACAATGCAGCTAGCAATCAGCCCCAGCATTTT.

Concerning this clonotype: Being one base from a much bigger clone, this may be a read error. The rearrangement links TRBV29-1 to TRBJ2-3, with a weak D call TRBD2 (6 bases). The CDR3 totals 15 residues. Germline V lookup: CDR1 SQVTM, CDR2 ANQGSEA. Written as DNA, the CDR3 is TGCAGCGTTGTTGGGGGGAGGCGGAACACAGGTACGCAGTATTTT. It specifies CSVVGGRRNTGTQYF.

This clonotype showed up just a few times. This rearrangement joins TRBV9 to TRBJ2-1, with no clear D. V was clipped by 0 bases and J by 4 bases, with 5 bases between them. The CDR3 has 13 residues. CDR1 and CDR2 (germline): SGDLS, YYNGEE. This CDR3 reads CASSVELYNEQFF. The CDR3 region has the DNA TGTGCCAGCAGCGTAGAGCTTTACAATGAGCAGTTCTTC.